Presented here are 6 T cell receptor beta chains from one specimen sequenced in a study of cytomegalovirus exposure and HLA in healthy donors. The PCR employed 60 Vbeta primers together with 13 Jbeta primers. Data came from immunoSEQ multiplex PCR; TCRdb stores just in-frame clones and leaves some out. The sample consists of under 200,000 clones, roughly 88% of them appearing once. The material sequenced was PBMCs. These receptors originate from a man aged 18 to 29 in good health and CMV-seropositive.

This clone was seen only a few times. The chain joins TRBV27 to TRBJ2-7, with D unclear. Germline V CDR1 and CDR2: MNHEY, SMNVEV (reference sequence). V was clipped by 3 bases and J by 4 bases, with 7 bases between them. The CDR3 extends over 12 amino acids. In DNA form, the CDR3 reads TGTGCCAGCAGTTTCTCTTTTTACGAGCAGTACTTC. Translation gives CASSFSFYEQYF.

This CDR3 is CASSEVSGGPRGTQYF. For the CDR3, the DNA is TGTGCCAGCAGTGAAGTTAGCGGGGGGCCACGCGGGACCCAGTACTTC. This chain connects TRBV25-1 to TRBJ2-5; TRBD2 aligns across 10 bases. This CDR3 is built from 16 residues. The V gene end was trimmed by 2 bases and the J gene end by 7 bases; junction bases not matched to a gene: 10. Germline loops: CDR1 MGHDK, CDR2 SYGVNS.

This sequence joins TRBV6-1 and TRBJ1-6, with 11 bases aligning to TRBD1. The CDR3 is made up of 15 amino acids. Per germline, CDR1 MNHNS and CDR2 SASEGT. Unmatched junction bases numbered 6, after V lost 7 bases and J lost 7 bases. CDR3 region: CASTPDRGRNSPLHF. The CDR3 nucleotides are TGTGCCAGCACCCCGGACAGGGGGCGGAATTCACCCCTCCACTTT.

The J gene is TRBJ1-3, the V gene TRBV18; 9 bases are shared with TRBD1. Per germline, CDR1 KGHSH and CDR2 LQKENI. Unmatched junction bases numbered 13, after V lost 3 bases and J lost 4 bases. This CDR3 is built from 18 residues. Here the CDR3 DNA reads TGTGCCAGCTCACCGGGACAGGGTATCGTCTCGCGGGGAAACACCATATATTTT. It encodes CASSPGQGIVSRGNTIYF.

This clone was seen a few times. The rearrangement uses TRBV5-6 and TRBJ1-2, with D possibly being TRBD1 (5 bases). There are 13 residues in the CDR3. Germline CDR1 is SGHDT and CDR2 is YYEEEE. Trimming stripped 0 bases from V and 8 bases from J, with 11 bases between. The CDR3 nucleotides are TGTGCCAGCAGCTTGGGGGGGAGGTCCGGCTACACCTTC. As protein: CASSLGGRSGYTF.

V usage is TRBV10-3 and J usage is TRBJ1-6; D call uncertain. Trimming took 8 bases from V and 7 from J, leaving 15 bases between them. The germline V gene encodes CDR1 ENHRY and CDR2 SYGVKD. The length of the CDR3 is 14 residues. The CDR3 loop is CAIGQLGQNSPLHF. The CDR3 nucleotides are TGTGCCATCGGGCAATTGGGTCAGAATTCACCCCTCCACTTT.